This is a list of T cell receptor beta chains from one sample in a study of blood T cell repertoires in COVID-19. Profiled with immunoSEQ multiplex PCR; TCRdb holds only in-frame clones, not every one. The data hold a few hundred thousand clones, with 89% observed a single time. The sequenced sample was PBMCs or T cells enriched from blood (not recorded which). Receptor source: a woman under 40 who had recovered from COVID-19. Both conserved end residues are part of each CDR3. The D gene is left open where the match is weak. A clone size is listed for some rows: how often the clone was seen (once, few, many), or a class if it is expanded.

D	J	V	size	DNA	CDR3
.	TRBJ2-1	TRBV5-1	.	TGCGCCAGCAGCTTGTTTGCGGGGTTGTCGGATGAGCAGTTCTTC	CASSLFAGLSDEQFF
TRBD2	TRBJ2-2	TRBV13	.	TGTGCCAGCAGCCTCCCGGGGGGAACCGGGGAGCTGTTTTTT	CASSLPGGTGELFF
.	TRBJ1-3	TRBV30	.	TGTGCCTGGAGTGTACAAGGGACATGGGGTGGAAACACCATATATTTT	CAWSVQGTWGGNTIYF
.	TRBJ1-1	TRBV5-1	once	TGCGCCAGCAGCTCGACGGCGGGGAACACTGAAGCTTTCTTT	CASSSTAGNTEAFF
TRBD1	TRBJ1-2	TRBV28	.	TGTGCCAGCAGTGAGCCCCGGGGACAGACCTATGGCTACACCTTC	CASSEPRGQTYGYTF
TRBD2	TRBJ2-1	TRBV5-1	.	TGCGCCAGCAGCTTGGAGCGGGAGAGCAATGAGCAGTTCTTC	CASSLERESNEQFF
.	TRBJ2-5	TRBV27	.	TGTGCCAGCAGTTTAACCAGTCCCCAAGAGACCCAGTACTTC	CASSLTSPQETQYF
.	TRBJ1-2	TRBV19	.	TGTGCCAGCGAGGGCGAGTGGGAGGGTAACTATGGCTACACCTTC	CASEGEWEGNYGYTF
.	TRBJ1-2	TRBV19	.	TGTGCCAGTAGTATAACGGGCGGACAATATGGCTACACCTTC	CASSITGGQYGYTF
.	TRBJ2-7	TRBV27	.	TGTGCCAGCAGCCCCGACCAGCGCGAGCAGTACTTC	CASSPDQREQYF
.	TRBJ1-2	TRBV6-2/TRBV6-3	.	TGTGCCAGCAGTACGTGGACACCCGAACCCTCCTATGGCTACACCTTC	CASSTWTPEPSYGYTF
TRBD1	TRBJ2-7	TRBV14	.	TGTGCCAGCACCCCCGGGACAGGAATCTACGAGCAGTACTTC	CASTPGTGIYEQYF
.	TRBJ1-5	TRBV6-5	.	TGTGCCAGCAGTTACTCAGGGAGTAGCAATCAGCCCCAGCATTTT	CASSYSGSSNQPQHF
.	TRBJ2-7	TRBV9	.	TGTGCCAGCAGCGTACAGGGGACCTACGAGCAGTACTTC	CASSVQGTYEQYF
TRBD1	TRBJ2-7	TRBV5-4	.	TGTGCCAGCTCTAGGGGACAGGGGTACGAGCAGTACTTC	CASSRGQGYEQYF
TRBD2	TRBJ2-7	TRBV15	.	TGTGCCACCAGCAGAGGGGGGAGGGGAGTCTCGAGCTCCTACGAGCAGTACTTC	CATSRGGRGVSSSYEQYF
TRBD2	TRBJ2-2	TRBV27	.	TGTGCCAGCAGTTTATTTCTAGCGGGAGGACGGGCCGGGGAGCTGTTTTTT	CASSLFLAGGRAGELFF
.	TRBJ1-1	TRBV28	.	TGTGCCATCCTCGGAGTGGGGAGAACTGAAGCTTTCTTT	CAILGVGRTEAFF
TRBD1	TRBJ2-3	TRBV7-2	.	TGTGCCAGCAGCTTAGTATCGCAGGGGGCAGATACGCAGTATTTT	CASSLVSQGADTQYF
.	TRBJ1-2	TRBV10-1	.	TGCGCCAGCAGTGCTGGCATCGACTATGGCTACACCTTC	CASSAGIDYGYTF